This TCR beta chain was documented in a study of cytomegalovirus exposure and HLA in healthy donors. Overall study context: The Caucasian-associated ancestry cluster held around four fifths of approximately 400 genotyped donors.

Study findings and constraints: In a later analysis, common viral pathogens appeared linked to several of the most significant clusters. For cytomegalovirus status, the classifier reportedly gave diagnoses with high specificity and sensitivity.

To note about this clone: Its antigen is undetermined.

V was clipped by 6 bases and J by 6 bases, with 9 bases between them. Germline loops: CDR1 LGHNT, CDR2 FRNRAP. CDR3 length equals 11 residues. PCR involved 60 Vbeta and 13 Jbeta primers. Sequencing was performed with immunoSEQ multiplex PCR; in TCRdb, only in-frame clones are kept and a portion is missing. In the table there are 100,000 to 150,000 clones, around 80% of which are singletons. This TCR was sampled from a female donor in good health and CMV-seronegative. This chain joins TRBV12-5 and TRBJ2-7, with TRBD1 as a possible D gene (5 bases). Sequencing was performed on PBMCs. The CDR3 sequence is CASGRQTEQYF. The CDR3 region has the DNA TGTGCTAGTGGCCGACAGACCGAGCAGTACTTC.